Listed below are T cell receptor beta chains from one sample, sequenced in a study of blood T cells in healthy people across ages. TCRdb fed the 5' RACE reads into MiXCR, producing one record per CDR3 protein. Of almost 1 million distinct CDR3 sequences in the sample, about 53% were seen once. Sample: blood. The receptor source for this set is a woman in her sixties in good health. CDR3s include the opening cysteine and the closing phenylalanine or tryptophan. A D gene is named only where the DNA matches it firmly. The size of a clone is reported for some rows only, either as once, few or many, or as a class for expanded clones.

CAISDKVGEQFF,TGTGCCATCAGTGATAAGGTGGGGGAGCAGTTCTTC,TRBV10-3,NA,NA,TRBJ2-1
CASSSIRDSSSYNEQFF,TGTGCCAGCAGCTCGATCCGGGACTCAAGCTCCTACAATGAGCAGTTCTTC,TRBV7-9,NA,NA,TRBJ2-1
CASSLFGLASPGELFF,TGTGCCAGCAGCTTATTCGGGCTAGCCTCTCCCGGGGAGCTGTTTTTT,TRBV11-2,NA,NA,TRBJ2-2
CASSGTSTGANVLTF,TGTGCCAGCAGCGGGACTAGTACTGGGGCCAACGTCCTGACTTTC,TRBV7-3,TRBD2,NA,TRBJ2-6
CASSPPWRERADTQYF,TGTGCCAGCAGTCCCCCTTGGCGGGAGAGAGCAGATACGCAGTATTTT,TRBV28,TRBD2,few,TRBJ2-3
CASSLLGYRGENEQYF,TGTGCCAGCAGTTTATTAGGGTACAGGGGGGAGAACGAGCAGTACTTC,TRBV27,TRBD1,once,TRBJ2-7
CASSQGAAPNEQFF,TGTGCCAGCAGCCAAGGCGCTGCTCCCAATGAGCAGTTCTTC,TRBV3-1,NA,NA,TRBJ2-1
CASSSDQRVVGNQPQHF,TGTGCCAGCAGCTCGGACCAACGGGTAGTAGGCAATCAGCCCCAGCATTTT,TRBV5-5,NA,NA,TRBJ1-5
CATSSKTSGRSEQFF,TGTGCCACCAGCAGTAAGACTAGCGGGAGAAGTGAGCAGTTCTTC,TRBV15,TRBD2,few,TRBJ2-1
CASETWGGDEQYF,TGTGCCAGCGAAACGTGGGGAGGTGACGAGCAGTACTTC,TRBV7-2,NA,NA,TRBJ2-7
CSAPSASGIEKLFF,TGCAGCGCACCCTCCGCTTCGGGGATTGAAAAACTGTTTTTT,TRBV29-1,NA,NA,TRBJ1-4
CASGHKSSYEQYF,TGTGCCAGTGGACACAAGAGCTCCTACGAGCAGTACTTC,TRBV3-1,NA,NA,TRBJ2-7
CSVDPPVPPNEKLFF,TGCAGCGTTGACCCCCCCGTGCCCCCTAATGAAAAACTGTTTTTT,TRBV29-1,NA,NA,TRBJ1-4
CASIGGPGQGYSYTF,TGTGCCAGCATCGGCGGCCCCGGACAGGGGTATAGCTACACCTTC,TRBV6-1,TRBD1,NA,TRBJ1-2
CASSLKEWADKQYF,TGCGCCAGCAGCCTAAAAGAGTGGGCGGATAAGCAGTACTTC,TRBV4-1,NA,NA,TRBJ2-4
CSAHTSETQTNEQFF,TGCAGTGCACACACATCCGAGACCCAAACCAATGAGCAGTTCTTC,TRBV20-1,NA,NA,TRBJ2-1
CASSQTRGLMTDTQYF,TGTGCCAGCAGCCAAACCAGGGGGCTAATGACAGATACGCAGTATTTT,TRBV11-2,TRBD1,NA,TRBJ2-3
CASSPRVVRPYEQYF,TGTGCCAGCAGCCCACGGGTGGTGAGGCCCTACGAGCAGTACTTC,TRBV27,NA,NA,TRBJ2-7
CASGLRTAGLADEQYF,TGTGCTAGTGGTTTGCGTACTGCGGGACTAGCTGACGAGCAGTACTTC,TRBV12-5,TRBD2,few,TRBJ2-7
CSVAFMGEQYF,TGCAGCGTCGCGTTCATGGGGGAGCAGTACTTC,TRBV29-1,NA,NA,TRBJ2-7
CASSLWWEGRGPTGANVLTF,TGTGCCAGCAGTTTATGGTGGGAGGGCAGGGGACCAACTGGGGCCAACGTCCTGACTTTC,TRBV28,NA,NA,TRBJ2-6
CASMRAGESEQYF,TGTGCCAGCATGCGGGCAGGGGAAAGCGAGCAGTACTTC,TRBV7-9,NA,NA,TRBJ2-7
CAWQRQGNSYEQYF,TGTGCCTGGCAAAGACAGGGTAACTCCTACGAGCAGTACTTC,TRBV30,TRBD1,NA,TRBJ2-7
CASSRAPTTGPANNEQFF,TGCGCCAGCAGCCGTGCCCCCACAACGGGACCGGCCAACAATGAGCAGTTCTTC,TRBV4-3,NA,NA,TRBJ2-1
CAGSLVGESSYEQYF,TGTGCCGGCAGCTTAGTCGGGGAGAGCTCCTACGAGCAGTACTTC,TRBV7-3,NA,NA,TRBJ2-7
CSAPRAGTGPYEQYF,TGCAGTGCTCCGAGAGCCGGGACAGGCCCCTACGAGCAGTACTTC,TRBV20-1,TRBD1,NA,TRBJ2-7
CASSGDGSTEAFF,TGTGCCAGCAGTGGGGACGGTTCCACTGAAGCTTTCTTT,TRBV6-1,NA,NA,TRBJ1-1
CSARRGRGLAKNIQYF,TGCAGTGCTAGGAGGGGCAGGGGACTAGCCAAAAACATTCAGTACTTC,TRBV20-1,NA,NA,TRBJ2-4
CASSRGSNQPQHF,TGTGCCAGCAGTAGGGGTAGCAATCAGCCCCAGCATTTT,TRBV14,NA,many,TRBJ1-5
CASTSNVGTARYGYTF,TGTGCCAGCACTTCGAACGTCGGGACAGCACGATATGGCTACACCTTC,TRBV12-3/TRBV12-4,TRBD1,NA,TRBJ1-2
CASRSPYQGKVYEQYF,TGTGCCAGCAGGTCCCCCTACCAGGGAAAGGTCTACGAGCAGTACTTC,TRBV6-2/TRBV6-3,NA,NA,TRBJ2-7
CATSSGRDLLLNEQYF,TGTGCCACCAGCAGCGGGAGGGACCTACTACTTAACGAGCAGTACTTC,TRBV15,TRBD2,few,TRBJ2-7
CASSLAYGVREQYF,TGTGCCAGCAGCTTGGCCTATGGAGTCAGGGAGCAGTACTTC,TRBV5-5,NA,NA,TRBJ2-5
CASSKREPYEQYF,TGTGCCAGCAGCAAAAGGGAGCCCTACGAGCAGTACTTC,TRBV21-1,NA,NA,TRBJ2-7
CASSAAGSSNEKLFF,TGTGCCAGCAGTGCCGCAGGCAGCAGCAATGAAAAACTGTTTTTT,TRBV12-3/TRBV12-4,NA,many,TRBJ1-4
CASSISAGGHNEQFF,TGTGCCAGTAGTATTTCGGCGGGAGGTCACAATGAGCAGTTCTTC,TRBV19,TRBD2,NA,TRBJ2-1
CSVPGLAVSLGTRYF,TGCAGCGTACCCGGACTAGCGGTCTCCCTTGGCACCCGGTACTTC,TRBV29-1,TRBD2,NA,TRBJ2-7